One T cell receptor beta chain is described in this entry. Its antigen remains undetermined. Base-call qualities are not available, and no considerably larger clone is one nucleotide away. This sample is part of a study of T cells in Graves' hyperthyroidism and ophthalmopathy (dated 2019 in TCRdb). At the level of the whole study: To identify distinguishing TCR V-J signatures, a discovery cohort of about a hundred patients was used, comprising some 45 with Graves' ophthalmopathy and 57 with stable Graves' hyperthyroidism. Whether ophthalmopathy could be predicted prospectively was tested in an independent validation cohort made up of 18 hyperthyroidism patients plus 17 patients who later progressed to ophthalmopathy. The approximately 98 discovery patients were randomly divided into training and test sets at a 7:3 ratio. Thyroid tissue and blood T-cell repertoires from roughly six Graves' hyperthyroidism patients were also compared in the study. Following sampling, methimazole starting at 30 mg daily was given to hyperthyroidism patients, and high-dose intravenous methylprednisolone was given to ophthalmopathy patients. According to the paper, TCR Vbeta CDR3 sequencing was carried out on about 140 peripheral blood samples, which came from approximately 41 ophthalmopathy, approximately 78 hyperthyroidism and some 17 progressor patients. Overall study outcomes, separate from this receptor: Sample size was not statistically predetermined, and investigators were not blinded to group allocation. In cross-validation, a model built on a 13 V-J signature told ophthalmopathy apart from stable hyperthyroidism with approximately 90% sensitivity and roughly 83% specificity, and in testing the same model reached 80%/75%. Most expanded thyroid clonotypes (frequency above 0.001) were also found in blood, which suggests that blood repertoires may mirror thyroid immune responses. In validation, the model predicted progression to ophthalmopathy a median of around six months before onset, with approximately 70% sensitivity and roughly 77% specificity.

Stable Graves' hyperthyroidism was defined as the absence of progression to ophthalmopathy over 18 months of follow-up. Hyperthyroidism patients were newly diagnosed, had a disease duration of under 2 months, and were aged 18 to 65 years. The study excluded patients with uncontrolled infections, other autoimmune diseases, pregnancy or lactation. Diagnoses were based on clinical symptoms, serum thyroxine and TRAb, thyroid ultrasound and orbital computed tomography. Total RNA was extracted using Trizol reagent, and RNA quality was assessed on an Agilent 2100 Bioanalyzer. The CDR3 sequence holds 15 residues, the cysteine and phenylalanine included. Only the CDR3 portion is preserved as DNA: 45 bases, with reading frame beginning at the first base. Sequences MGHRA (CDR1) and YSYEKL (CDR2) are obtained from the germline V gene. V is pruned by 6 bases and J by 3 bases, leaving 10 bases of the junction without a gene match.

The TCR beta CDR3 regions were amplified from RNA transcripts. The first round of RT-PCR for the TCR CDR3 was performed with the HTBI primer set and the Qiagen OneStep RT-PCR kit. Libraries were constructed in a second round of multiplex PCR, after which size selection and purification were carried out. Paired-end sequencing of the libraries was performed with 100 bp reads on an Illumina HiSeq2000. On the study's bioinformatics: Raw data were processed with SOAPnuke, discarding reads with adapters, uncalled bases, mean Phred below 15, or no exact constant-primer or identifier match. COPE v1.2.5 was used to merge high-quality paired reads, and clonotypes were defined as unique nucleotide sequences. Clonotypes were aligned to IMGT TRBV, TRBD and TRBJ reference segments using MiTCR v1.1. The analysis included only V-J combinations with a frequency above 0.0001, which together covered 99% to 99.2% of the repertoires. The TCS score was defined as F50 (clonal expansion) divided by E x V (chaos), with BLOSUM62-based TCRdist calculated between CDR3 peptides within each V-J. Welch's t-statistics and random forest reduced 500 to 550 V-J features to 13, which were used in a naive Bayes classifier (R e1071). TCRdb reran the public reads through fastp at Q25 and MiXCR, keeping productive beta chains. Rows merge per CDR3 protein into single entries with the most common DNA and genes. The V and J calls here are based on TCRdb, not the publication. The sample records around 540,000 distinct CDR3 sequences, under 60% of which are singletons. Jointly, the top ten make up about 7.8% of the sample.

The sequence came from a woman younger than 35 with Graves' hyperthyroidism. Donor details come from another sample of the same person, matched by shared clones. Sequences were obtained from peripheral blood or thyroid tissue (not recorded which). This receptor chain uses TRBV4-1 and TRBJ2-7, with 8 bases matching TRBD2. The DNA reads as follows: TGCGCCAGCAGTTTCCTAGCGGGCCTAAACTACGAGCAGTACTTC. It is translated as CASSFLAGLNYEQYF.